The rows below give T cell receptor beta chains drawn from one sample of a study of blood T cells in healthy people across ages. One entry per CDR3 protein results from TCRdb running MiXCR on the 5' RACE reads. The table shows around 1.5 million distinct CDR3 sequences, with around 59% occurring only once. The sample taken for sequencing was blood. These receptors all stem from a man aged 18 to 35 in good health. The CDR3 runs from the conserved cysteine through the conserved F or W. D genes are given only for firm matches. The size of a clone is reported for some rows only, either as once, few or many, or as a class for expanded clones.

d_gene: -; abundance: -; j_gene: TRBJ2-1; v_gene: TRBV6-5; CDR3nt: TGTGCCAGCAGTTACGGTAGGGTCCGACTCAATGAGCAGTTCTTC; CDR3aa: CASSYGRVRLNEQFF
d_gene: -; abundance: -; j_gene: TRBJ2-7; v_gene: TRBV6-2/TRBV6-3; CDR3nt: TGTGCCAGCAGTTACTCGCAACAGGCGCCCTACGAGCAGTACTTC; CDR3aa: CASSYSQQAPYEQYF
d_gene: -; abundance: -; j_gene: TRBJ2-2; v_gene: TRBV7-2; CDR3nt: TGTGCCAGCAGCTTAGCTCTAGGTGGTGGCGACGGGGAGCTGTTTTTT; CDR3aa: CASSLALGGGDGELFF
d_gene: -; abundance: -; j_gene: TRBJ1-1; v_gene: TRBV7-9; CDR3nt: TGTGCCAGCAGCCCAAGCCGACAGGATGAAGCTTTCTTT; CDR3aa: CASSPSRQDEAFF
d_gene: TRBD1; abundance: -; j_gene: TRBJ2-7; v_gene: TRBV2; CDR3nt: TGTGCCAGCAGTGAAGTCTTACAGGGGGCCGAGCAGTACTTC; CDR3aa: CASSEVLQGAEQYF
d_gene: TRBD2; abundance: -; j_gene: TRBJ2-7; v_gene: TRBV29-1; CDR3nt: TGCAGCGTTCAGGGACTAAAAGAACGGGGCGAGCAGTACTTC; CDR3aa: CSVQGLKERGEQYF
d_gene: -; abundance: -; j_gene: TRBJ2-7; v_gene: TRBV6-6; CDR3nt: TGTGCCAGCAGTCCTACAGGGTATGCAAATTACGAGCAGTACTTC; CDR3aa: CASSPTGYANYEQYF
d_gene: -; abundance: -; j_gene: TRBJ2-7; v_gene: TRBV4-1; CDR3nt: TGCGCCAGCAGCCAAGATATCGACCCCCTGGGGGAGCAGTACTTC; CDR3aa: CASSQDIDPLGEQYF
d_gene: -; abundance: -; j_gene: TRBJ1-2; v_gene: TRBV6-5; CDR3nt: TGTGCCAGCAGTTACCAAGGGAGGGACTATGGCTACACCTTC; CDR3aa: CASSYQGRDYGYTF
d_gene: -; abundance: -; j_gene: TRBJ2-7; v_gene: TRBV21-1; CDR3nt: TGTGCCAGCAGCAAAGGGGACAGGAGCTCCTACGAGCAGTACTTC; CDR3aa: CASSKGDRSSYEQYF
d_gene: -; abundance: few; j_gene: TRBJ1-5; v_gene: TRBV10-3; CDR3nt: TGTGCCATCAGTGAGCGTGATCAGCCCCAGCATTTT; CDR3aa: CAISERDQPQHF
d_gene: -; abundance: -; j_gene: TRBJ2-3; v_gene: TRBV7-9; CDR3nt: TGTGCCAGCAGCTTAGAACATACAACAGATACGCAGTATTTT; CDR3aa: CASSLEHTTDTQYF
d_gene: TRBD1; abundance: -; j_gene: TRBJ1-1; v_gene: TRBV27; CDR3nt: TGTGCCAGCAGTTTAGGACAGGGCACGGCAGCTTTCTTT; CDR3aa: CASSLGQGTAAFF
d_gene: -; abundance: -; j_gene: TRBJ1-1; v_gene: TRBV20-1; CDR3nt: TGCAGTGCCCCGGACGGGATGAACACTGAAGCTTTCTTT; CDR3aa: CSAPDGMNTEAFF
d_gene: -; abundance: few; j_gene: TRBJ2-7; v_gene: TRBV29-1; CDR3nt: TGCAGCGTCGAGGGGGGGCAGGTCCACGAGCAGTACTTC; CDR3aa: CSVEGGQVHEQYF
d_gene: -; abundance: few; j_gene: TRBJ2-5; v_gene: TRBV15; CDR3nt: TGTGCCACCAGCACACAGGGTAGCCAAGAGACCCAGTACTTC; CDR3aa: CATSTQGSQETQYF
d_gene: TRBD1; abundance: -; j_gene: TRBJ2-1; v_gene: TRBV4-3; CDR3nt: TGCGCCAGCAGCCAGGGACAGACCTACAATGAGCAGTTCTTC; CDR3aa: CASSQGQTYNEQFF
d_gene: TRBD1; abundance: few; j_gene: TRBJ2-1; v_gene: TRBV4-3; CDR3nt: TGCGCCAGCAGCCAAGAGTTGGCGACAGGGGCCAATGAGCAGTTCTTC; CDR3aa: CASSQELATGANEQFF
d_gene: -; abundance: -; j_gene: TRBJ1-1; v_gene: TRBV10-2; CDR3nt: TGCGCCAGCAGTCCAGGGGTTAGAGACACTGAAGCTTTCTTT; CDR3aa: CASSPGVRDTEAFF
d_gene: TRBD1; abundance: -; j_gene: TRBJ2-1; v_gene: TRBV11-2; CDR3nt: TGTGCCAGCAGCTTAGTACAGGGACAGGGTGAGCAGTTCTTC; CDR3aa: CASSLVQGQGEQFF
d_gene: TRBD1; abundance: -; j_gene: TRBJ1-2; v_gene: TRBV6-2/TRBV6-3; CDR3nt: TGTGCCAGCAGTACCAACCGACAGGGCCATGGCTACACCTTC; CDR3aa: CASSTNRQGHGYTF
d_gene: -; abundance: -; j_gene: TRBJ2-1; v_gene: TRBV5-1; CDR3nt: TGCGCCAGCAGCTCGACTAGTCTTACCTACAATGAGCAGTTCTTC; CDR3aa: CASSSTSLTYNEQFF
d_gene: -; abundance: -; j_gene: TRBJ1-5; v_gene: TRBV6-5; CDR3nt: TGTGCCAGCAGTTACTCCTGGGAGGGCGGTCAGCCCCAGCATTTT; CDR3aa: CASSYSWEGGQPQHF
d_gene: -; abundance: -; j_gene: TRBJ2-1; v_gene: TRBV27; CDR3nt: TGTGCCAGCAGTGCCTCGGCCCCTGAGGTGAATGAGCAGTTCTTC; CDR3aa: CASSASAPEVNEQFF